This T cell receptor beta chain stems from a study of CD8 T cells in ankylosing spondylitis. Findings of the study overall: In the blood and synovial fluid of reactive arthritis, some motif variants had been previously reported. What seemed typical of ankylosing spondylitis blood was a TCR beta motif built from roughly eight highly homologous variants. Peripheral blood samples showed relatively rare disease-linked clones, and these clones were CD8+.

TCRdb re-called the 5' RACE reads with MiXCR, one entry per CDR3 protein. The table shows a few hundred thousand distinct CDR3 sequences, with 15% to 20% occurring only once. Trimming took 8 bases from V and 5 from J, leaving 9 bases between them. The CDR3 is 11 residues long. This clonotype was recorded many times. Its target is unknown. The chain has TRBV12-3 or TRBV12-4 and TRBJ1-2, with TRBD1 as a possible D gene (5 bases). Sequences were obtained from blood, either unsorted or a sorted T cell fraction (not recorded which). This TCR was sampled from a male donor with ankylosing spondylitis. The CDR3 DNA sequence: TGTGCCAGCGTACGGGGGTATGGCTACACCTTC. It yields the protein CASVRGYGYTF.